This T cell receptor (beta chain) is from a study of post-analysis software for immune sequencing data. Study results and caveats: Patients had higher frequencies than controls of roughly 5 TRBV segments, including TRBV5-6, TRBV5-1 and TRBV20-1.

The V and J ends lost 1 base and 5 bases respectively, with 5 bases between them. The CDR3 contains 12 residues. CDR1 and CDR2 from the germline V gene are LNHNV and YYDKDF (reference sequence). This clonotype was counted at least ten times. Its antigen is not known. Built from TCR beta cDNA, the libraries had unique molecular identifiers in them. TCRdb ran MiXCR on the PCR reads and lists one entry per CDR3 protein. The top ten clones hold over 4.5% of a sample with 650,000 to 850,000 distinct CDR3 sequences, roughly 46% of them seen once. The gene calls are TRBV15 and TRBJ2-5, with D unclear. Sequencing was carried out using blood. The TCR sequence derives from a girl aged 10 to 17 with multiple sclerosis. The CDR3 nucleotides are TGTGCCACCAGCAGAGTAGGGGAGACCCAGTACTTC. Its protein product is CATSRVGETQYF.